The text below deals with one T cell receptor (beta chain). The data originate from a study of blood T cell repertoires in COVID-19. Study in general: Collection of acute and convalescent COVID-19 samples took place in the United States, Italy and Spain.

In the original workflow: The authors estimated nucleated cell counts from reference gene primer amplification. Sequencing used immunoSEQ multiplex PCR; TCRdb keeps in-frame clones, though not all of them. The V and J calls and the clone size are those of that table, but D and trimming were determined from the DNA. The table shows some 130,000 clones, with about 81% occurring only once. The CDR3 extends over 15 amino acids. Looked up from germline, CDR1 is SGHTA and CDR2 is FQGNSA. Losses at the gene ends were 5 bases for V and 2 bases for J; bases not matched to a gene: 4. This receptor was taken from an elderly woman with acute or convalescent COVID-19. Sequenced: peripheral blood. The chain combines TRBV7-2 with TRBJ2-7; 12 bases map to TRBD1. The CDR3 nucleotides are TGTGCCAGCAGCAAGGGACAGGGGGCCACCTACGAGCAGTACTTC. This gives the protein CASSKGQGATYEQYF.